What follows are 4 T cell receptor beta chains derived from one specimen sequenced in a study of B cell selection in AIRE deficiency. TCRdb's copy holds only in-frame clones and misses some; the assay was immunoSEQ multiplex PCR. The sample has 20,000 to 25,000 clones, around 97% seen once; the top ten hold less than 0.4%. Sorting defined conventional CD4 T cells as CD4+CD127+. The sequencing sample was made of conventional CD4+ T cells sorted from PBMCs. All receptors derive from a human donor with AIRE deficiency.

The chain links TRBV11-3 to TRBJ2-5; perhaps D is TRBD1 or TRBD2 (5 bases each). CDR1 and CDR2 (germline): SGHNT, YENEEA. V was shortened by 2 bases and J by 3 bases, with 10 bases between the two germline ends. The CDR3 sequence is 14 residues long. DNA for the CDR3: TGTGCCAGCAGCTTACGACTGGGGGAAGAGACCCAGTACTTC. Translation: CASSLRLGEETQYF.

The CDR3 nucleotides read TGTGCCAGCAGCGTACAGGGTCACATGAACACTGAAGCTTTCTTT. Its protein is CASSVQGHMNTEAFF. The rearrangement uses TRBV9 and TRBJ1-1; a weak D match, TRBD1 (5 bases). Germline V gene sequence: CDR1 SGDLS, CDR2 YYNGEE. The CDR3 length is 15 residues. V gave up 1 base and J gave up 0 bases, with 10 bases separating them.

V gene TRBV4-2 combines with J gene TRBJ1-2; D ambiguous. The length of the CDR3 is 12 residues. Trimming cost V 5 bases and J 7 bases, with 11 bases left between them. Per germline, CDR1 LGHNA and CDR2 YNFKEQ. The CDR3 DNA sequence: TGTGCCAGCAGCTTACTATTACTTGGCTACACCTTC. Encoded protein: CASSLLLLGYTF.

The chain links TRBV14 to TRBJ2-1, with D possibly matching TRBD2 (6 bases). Germline V CDR1 and CDR2: SGHDN, FVKESK. The CDR3 has 17 residues. Trimming pared 3 bases from V and 0 bases from J, leaving 15 bases between. The CDR3 coding sequence is TGTGCCAGCAGCCACTCCCCGGGACTGAACTCCTACAATGAGCAGTTCTTC. Protein product: CASSHSPGLNSYNEQFF.